This TCR beta chain stems from a study of shared clonotypes between healthy human individuals. The authors loaded about 200 ng DNA, around 32,000 T cell genomes, into sorted-subset replicate PCRs. TCRdb keeps only in-frame clones here, not all; method: immunoSEQ multiplex PCR. The table shows about 2 million clones, with 95% occurring only once. Germline CDR1 SGHRS, CDR2 YFSETQ. The V gene lost 2 bases and the J gene lost 4 bases, with 9 bases spanning the gap. This CDR3 has 13 amino acids. J is TRBJ1-1 and V is TRBV5-1; tentative D call: TRBD1 (6 bases). This receptor was taken from a man aged 18 to 30 in good health. The sample taken for sequencing was naive CD4+ T cells sorted from blood. Specified subset: CD45RA+ positively selected. The CDR3 sequence: CASSLTGPTEAFF. CDR3 sequence (DNA): TGCGCCAGCAGCTTAACAGGGCCCACTGAAGCTTTCTTT.